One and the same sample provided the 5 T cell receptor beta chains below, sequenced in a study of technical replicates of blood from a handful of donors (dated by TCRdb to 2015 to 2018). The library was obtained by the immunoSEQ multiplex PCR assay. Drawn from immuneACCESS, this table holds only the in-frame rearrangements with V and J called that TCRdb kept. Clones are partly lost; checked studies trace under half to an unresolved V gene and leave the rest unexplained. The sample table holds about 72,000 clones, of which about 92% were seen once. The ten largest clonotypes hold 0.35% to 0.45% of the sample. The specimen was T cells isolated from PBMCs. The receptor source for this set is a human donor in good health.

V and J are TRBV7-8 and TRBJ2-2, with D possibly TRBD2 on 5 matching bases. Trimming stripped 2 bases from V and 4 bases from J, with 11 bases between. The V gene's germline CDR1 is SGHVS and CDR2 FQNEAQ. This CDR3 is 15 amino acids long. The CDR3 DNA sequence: TGTGCCAGCAGCTTAAGAGGGTATGCCACCGGGGAGCTGTTTTTT. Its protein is CASSLRGYATGELFF.

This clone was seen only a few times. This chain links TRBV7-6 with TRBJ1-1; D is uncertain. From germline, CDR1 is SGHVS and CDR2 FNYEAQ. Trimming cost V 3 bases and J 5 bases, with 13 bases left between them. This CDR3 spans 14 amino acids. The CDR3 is CASSLESTGTEAFF. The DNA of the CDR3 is TGTGCCAGCAGCTTGGAGAGTACGGGAACTGAAGCTTTCTTT.

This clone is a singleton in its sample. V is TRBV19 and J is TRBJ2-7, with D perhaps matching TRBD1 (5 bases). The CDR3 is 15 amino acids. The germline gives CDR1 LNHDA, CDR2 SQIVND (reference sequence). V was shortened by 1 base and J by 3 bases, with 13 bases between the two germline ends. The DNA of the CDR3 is TGTGCCAGTAGTATAGCTGGGAACAGGTTCTACGAGCAGTACTTC. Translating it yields CASSIAGNRFYEQYF.

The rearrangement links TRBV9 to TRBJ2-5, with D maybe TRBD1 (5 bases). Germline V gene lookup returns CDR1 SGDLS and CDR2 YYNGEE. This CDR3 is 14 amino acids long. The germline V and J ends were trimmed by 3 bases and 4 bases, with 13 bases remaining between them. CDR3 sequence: CASSARTRGETQYF. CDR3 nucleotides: TGTGCCAGCAGCGCAAGGACAAGGGGAGAGACCCAGTACTTC.

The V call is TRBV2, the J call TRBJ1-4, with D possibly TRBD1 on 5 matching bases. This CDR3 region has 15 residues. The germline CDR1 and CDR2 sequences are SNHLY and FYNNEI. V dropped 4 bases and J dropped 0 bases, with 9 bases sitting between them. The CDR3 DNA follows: TGTGCCAGCAGTGGGGGCATTGCAACTAATGAAAAACTGTTTTTT. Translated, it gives CASSGGIATNEKLFF.